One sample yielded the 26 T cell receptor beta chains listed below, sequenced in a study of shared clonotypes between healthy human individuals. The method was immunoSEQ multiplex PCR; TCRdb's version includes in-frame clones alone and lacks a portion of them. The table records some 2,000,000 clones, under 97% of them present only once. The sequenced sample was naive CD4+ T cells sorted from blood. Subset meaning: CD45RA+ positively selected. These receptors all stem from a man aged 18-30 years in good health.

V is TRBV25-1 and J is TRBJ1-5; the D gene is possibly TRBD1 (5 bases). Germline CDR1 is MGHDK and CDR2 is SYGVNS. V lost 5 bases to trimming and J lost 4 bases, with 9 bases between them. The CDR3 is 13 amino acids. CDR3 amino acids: CASSKTVNQPQHF. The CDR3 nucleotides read TGTGCCAGCAGTAAGACAGTTAATCAGCCCCAGCATTTT.

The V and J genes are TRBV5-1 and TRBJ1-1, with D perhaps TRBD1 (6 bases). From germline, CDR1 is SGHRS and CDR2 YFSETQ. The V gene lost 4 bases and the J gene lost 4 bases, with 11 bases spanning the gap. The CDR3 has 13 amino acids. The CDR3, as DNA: TGCGCCAGCAGCCCACAGGGTACCACTGAAGCTTTCTTT. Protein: CASSPQGTTEAFF. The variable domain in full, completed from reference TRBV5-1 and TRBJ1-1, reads KAGVTQTPRYLIKTRGQQVTLSCSPISGHRSVSWYQQTPGQGLQFLFEYFSETQRNKGNFPGRFSGRQFSNSRSEMNVSTLELGDSALYLCASSPQGTTEAFFGQGTRLTVV.

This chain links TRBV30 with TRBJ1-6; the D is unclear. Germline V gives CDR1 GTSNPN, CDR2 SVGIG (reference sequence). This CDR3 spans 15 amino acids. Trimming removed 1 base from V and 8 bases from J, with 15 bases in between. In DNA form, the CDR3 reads TGTGCCTGGAGTGCCGCCAGGAGGGTTTATTCACCCCTCCACTTT. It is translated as CAWSAARRVYSPLHF. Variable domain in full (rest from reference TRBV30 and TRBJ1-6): SQTIHQWPATLVQPVGSPLSLECTVEGTSNPNLYWYRQAAGRGLQLLFYSVGIGQISSEVPQNLSASRPQDRQFILSSKKLLLSDSGFYLCAWSAARRVYSPLHFGNGTRLTVT.

This CDR3 reads CASSEPLRHPKAWQVYQPQHF. CDR3 DNA sequence: TGCGCCAGCAGTGAGCCTTTAAGACATCCTAAAGCGTGGCAGGTCTATCAGCCCCAGCATTTT. The chain employs TRBV10-1 and TRBJ1-5, with D hard to call. CDR1 and CDR2 from the germline V gene are WNHNN and SYGVQD (reference sequence). The CDR3 is 21 residues long. The V gene lost 2 bases and the J gene lost 5 bases, with 31 bases spanning the gap.

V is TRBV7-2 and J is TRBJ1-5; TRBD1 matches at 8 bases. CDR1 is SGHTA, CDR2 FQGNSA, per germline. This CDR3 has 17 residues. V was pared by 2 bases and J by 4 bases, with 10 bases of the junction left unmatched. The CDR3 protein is CASSLYAGRGLNQPQHF. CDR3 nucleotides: TGTGCCAGCAGCTTATACGCCGGCAGGGGGCTAAATCAGCCCCAGCATTTT.

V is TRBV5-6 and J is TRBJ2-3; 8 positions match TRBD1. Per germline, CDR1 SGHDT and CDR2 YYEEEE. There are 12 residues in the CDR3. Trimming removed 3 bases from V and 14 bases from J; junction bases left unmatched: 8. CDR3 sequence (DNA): TGTGCCAGCAGCTCCAGGACAGGGCATGGGTATTTT. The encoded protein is CASSSRTGHGYF.

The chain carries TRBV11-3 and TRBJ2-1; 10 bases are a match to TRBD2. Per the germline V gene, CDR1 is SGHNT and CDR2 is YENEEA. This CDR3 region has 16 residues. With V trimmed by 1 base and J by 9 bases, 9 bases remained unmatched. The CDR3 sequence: CASSLAASGSGGEQFF. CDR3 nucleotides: TGTGCCAGCAGCTTAGCAGCTAGCGGGAGCGGCGGTGAGCAGTTCTTC. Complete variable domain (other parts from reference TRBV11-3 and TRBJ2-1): EAGVVQSPRYKIIEKKQPVAFWCNPISGHNTLYWYLQNLGQGPELLIRYENEEAVDDSQLPKDRFSAERLKGVDSTLKIQPAELGDSAVYLCASSLAASGSGGEQFFGPGTRLTVL.

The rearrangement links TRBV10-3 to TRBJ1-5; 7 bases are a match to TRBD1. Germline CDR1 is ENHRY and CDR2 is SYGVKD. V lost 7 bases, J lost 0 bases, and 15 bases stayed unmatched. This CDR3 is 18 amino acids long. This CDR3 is CAITNGQATLHSNQPQHF. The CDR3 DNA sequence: TGTGCCATCACCAACGGACAGGCCACCCTCCATAGCAATCAGCCCCAGCATTTT.

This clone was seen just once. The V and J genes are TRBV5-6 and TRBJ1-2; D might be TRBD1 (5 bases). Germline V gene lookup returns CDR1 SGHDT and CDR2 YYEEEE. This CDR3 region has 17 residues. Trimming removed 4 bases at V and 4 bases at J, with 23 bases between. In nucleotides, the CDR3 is TGTGCCAGCAGCCCTACGGAAGGGGCAACCAGGAGCTATGGCTACACCTTC. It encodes CASSPTEGATRSYGYTF.

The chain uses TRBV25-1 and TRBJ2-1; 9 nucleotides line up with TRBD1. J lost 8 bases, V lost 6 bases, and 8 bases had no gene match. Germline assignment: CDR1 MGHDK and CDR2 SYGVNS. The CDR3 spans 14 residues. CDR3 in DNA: TGTGCCAGCAGACCGGGACAGGGTTTCGATGAGCAGTTCTTC. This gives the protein CASRPGQGFDEQFF.

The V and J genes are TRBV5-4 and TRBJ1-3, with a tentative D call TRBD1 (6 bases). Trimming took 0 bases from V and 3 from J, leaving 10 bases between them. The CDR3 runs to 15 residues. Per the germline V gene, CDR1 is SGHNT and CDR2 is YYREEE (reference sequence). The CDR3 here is CASSLGRGIGNTIYF. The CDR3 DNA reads TGTGCCAGCAGCTTGGGAAGGGGGATTGGAAACACCATATATTTT.

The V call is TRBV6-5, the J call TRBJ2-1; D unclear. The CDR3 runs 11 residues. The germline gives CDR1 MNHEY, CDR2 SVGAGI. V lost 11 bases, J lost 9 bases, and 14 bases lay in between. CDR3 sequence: CACKSLGEQFF. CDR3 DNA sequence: TGTGCCTGCAAAAGTCTTGGTGAGCAGTTCTTC.

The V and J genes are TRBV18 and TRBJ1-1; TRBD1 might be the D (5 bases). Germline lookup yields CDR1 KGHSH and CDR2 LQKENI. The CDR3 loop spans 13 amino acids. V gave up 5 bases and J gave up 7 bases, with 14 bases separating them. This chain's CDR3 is CASSSTAGYEAFF. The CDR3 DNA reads TGTGCCAGCTCAAGTACTGCAGGGTATGAAGCTTTCTTT.

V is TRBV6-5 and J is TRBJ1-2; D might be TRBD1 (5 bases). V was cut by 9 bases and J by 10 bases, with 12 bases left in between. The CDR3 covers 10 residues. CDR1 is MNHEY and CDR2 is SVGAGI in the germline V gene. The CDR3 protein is CARSGRDYTF. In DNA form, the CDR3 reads TGTGCCAGGAGTGGCAGGGACTACACCTTC.

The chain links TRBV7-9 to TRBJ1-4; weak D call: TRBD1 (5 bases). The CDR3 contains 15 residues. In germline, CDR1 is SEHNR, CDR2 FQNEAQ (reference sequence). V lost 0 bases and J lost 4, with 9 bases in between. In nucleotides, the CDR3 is TGTGCCAGCAGCTTAGCCAGACAGTTTAATGAAAAACTGTTTTTT. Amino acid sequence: CASSLARQFNEKLFF.

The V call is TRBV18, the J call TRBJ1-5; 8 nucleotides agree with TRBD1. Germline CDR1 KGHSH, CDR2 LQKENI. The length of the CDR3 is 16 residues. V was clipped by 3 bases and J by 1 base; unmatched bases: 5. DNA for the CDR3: TGTGCCAGCTCACCTGGGACAGGCCGAAGCAATCAGCCCCAGCATTTT. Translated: CASSPGTGRSNQPQHF. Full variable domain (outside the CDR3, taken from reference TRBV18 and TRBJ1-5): NAGVMQNPRHLVRRRGQEARLRCSPMKGHSHVYWYRQLPEEGLKFMVYLQKENIIDESGMPKERFSAEFPKEGPSILRIQQVVRGDSAAYFCASSPGTGRSNQPQHFGDGTRLSIL.

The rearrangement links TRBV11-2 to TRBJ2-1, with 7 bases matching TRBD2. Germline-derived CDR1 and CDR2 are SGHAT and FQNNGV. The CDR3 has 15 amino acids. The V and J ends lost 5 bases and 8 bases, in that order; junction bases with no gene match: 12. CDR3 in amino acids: CASSPRGRAADEQFF. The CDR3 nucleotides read TGTGCCAGCAGCCCGAGAGGGAGGGCGGCCGATGAGCAGTTCTTC.

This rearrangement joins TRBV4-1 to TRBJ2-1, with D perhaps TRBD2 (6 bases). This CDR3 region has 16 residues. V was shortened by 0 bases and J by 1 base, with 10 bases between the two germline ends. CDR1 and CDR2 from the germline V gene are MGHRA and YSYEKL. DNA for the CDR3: TGCGCCAGCAGCCAAGATCAAGCGGGTTCCTACAATGAGCAGTTCTTC. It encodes CASSQDQAGSYNEQFF.

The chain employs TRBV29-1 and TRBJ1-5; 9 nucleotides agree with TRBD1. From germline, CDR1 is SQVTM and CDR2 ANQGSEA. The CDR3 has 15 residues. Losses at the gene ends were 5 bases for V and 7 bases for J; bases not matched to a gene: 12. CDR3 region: CSVQTPGTGNQPQHF. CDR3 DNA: TGCAGCGTTCAAACCCCCGGGACAGGGAACCAGCCCCAGCATTTT.

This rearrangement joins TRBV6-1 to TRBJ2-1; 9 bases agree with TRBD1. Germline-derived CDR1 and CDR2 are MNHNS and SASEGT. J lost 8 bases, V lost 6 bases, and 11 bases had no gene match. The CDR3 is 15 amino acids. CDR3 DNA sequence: TGTGCCAGCAGATTAGGGGGGACAGGGCTCCATGAGCAGTTCTTC. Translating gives CASRLGGTGLHEQFF.

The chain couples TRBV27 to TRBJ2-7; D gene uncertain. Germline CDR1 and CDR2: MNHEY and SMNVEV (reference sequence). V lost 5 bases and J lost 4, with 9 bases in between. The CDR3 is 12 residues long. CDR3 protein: CASSGFGYEQYF. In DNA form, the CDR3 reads TGTGCCAGCAGTGGTTTTGGGTACGAGCAGTACTTC.

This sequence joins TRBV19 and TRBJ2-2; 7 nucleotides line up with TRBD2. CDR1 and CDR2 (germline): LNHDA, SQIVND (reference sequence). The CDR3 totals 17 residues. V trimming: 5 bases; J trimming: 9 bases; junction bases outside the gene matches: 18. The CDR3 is CASSLAASFLGGRELFF. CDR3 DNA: TGTGCCAGTAGTCTAGCGGCATCTTTTCTCGGCGGTCGGGAGCTGTTTTTT. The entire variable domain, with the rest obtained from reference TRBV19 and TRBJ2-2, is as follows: DGGITQSPKYLFRKEGQNVTLSCEQNLNHDAMYWYRQDPGQGLRLIYYSQIVNDFQKGDIAEGYSVSREKKESFPLTVTSAQKNPTAFYLCASSLAASFLGGRELFFGEGSRLTVL.

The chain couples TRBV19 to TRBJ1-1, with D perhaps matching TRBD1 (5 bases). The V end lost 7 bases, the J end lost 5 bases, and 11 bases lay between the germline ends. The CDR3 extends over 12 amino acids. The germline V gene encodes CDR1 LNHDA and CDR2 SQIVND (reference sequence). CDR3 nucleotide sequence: TGTGCCAGTAACTCTAGGGGAACTGAAGCTTTCTTT. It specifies CASNSRGTEAFF.

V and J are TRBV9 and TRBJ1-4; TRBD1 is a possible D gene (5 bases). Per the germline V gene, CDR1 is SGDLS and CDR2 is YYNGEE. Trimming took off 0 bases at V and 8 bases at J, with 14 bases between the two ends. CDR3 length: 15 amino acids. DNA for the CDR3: TGTGCCAGCAGCGTAGGGGCAACCCGGGGGGAAAAACTGTTTTTT. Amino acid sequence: CASSVGATRGEKLFF.

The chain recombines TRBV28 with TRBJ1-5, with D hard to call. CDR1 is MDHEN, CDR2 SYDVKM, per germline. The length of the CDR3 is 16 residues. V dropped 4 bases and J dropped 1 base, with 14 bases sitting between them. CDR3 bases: TGTGCCAGCAGTTATCTCAGGACCATAAGCAATCAGCCCCAGCATTTT. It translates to CASSYLRTISNQPQHF.

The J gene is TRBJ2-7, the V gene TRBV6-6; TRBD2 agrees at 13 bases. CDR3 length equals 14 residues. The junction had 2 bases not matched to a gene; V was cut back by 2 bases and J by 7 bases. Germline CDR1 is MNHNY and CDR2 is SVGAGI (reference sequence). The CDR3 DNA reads TGTGCCAGCAGTTACCGGACTAGCGGGAGTGAGCAGTACTTC. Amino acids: CASSYRTSGSEQYF.